Listed below are T cell receptor beta chains from one sample, sequenced in a study of blood T cell repertoires in COVID-19. The protocol was immunoSEQ multiplex PCR, while the TCRdb copy is restricted to in-frame clones and leaves out a portion. This table has about 61,000 clones, 85% to 90% appearing once. Sequenced input: peripheral blood. These receptors all stem from a woman aged 45-59 years with active or convalescent COVID-19. Each CDR3 is given with its conserved first and last residue. D genes are given only for firm matches. Size values are once, few and many counts, or a class for expanded clones, and some rows have none.

d_call: TRBD1; clone_size: .; j_call: TRBJ2-7; v_call: TRBV20-1; cdr3_nt: TGCAGTGCCACGACAGGGGCCGAGCAGTACTTC; cdr3_aa: CSATTGAEQYF
d_call: .; clone_size: .; j_call: TRBJ2-2; v_call: TRBV6-1; cdr3_nt: TGTGCCAGCAGTGAAGAGCGAGGGTTTAGTGGGGAGCTGTTTTTT; cdr3_aa: CASSEERGFSGELFF
d_call: TRBD2; clone_size: .; j_call: TRBJ2-1; v_call: TRBV9; cdr3_nt: TGTGCCAGTGACAGGAGCGGGAGTGGCAATGAGCAGTTCTTC; cdr3_aa: CASDRSGSGNEQFF
d_call: .; clone_size: .; j_call: TRBJ1-2; v_call: TRBV2; cdr3_nt: TGTGCCAGCAGTCCCGACGGGTATGGCTACACCTTC; cdr3_aa: CASSPDGYGYTF
d_call: .; clone_size: .; j_call: TRBJ1-2; v_call: TRBV25-1; cdr3_nt: TGTGCCAGCAGTGACGTGGGCGCGAGTGGCTACACCTTC; cdr3_aa: CASSDVGASGYTF
d_call: .; clone_size: .; j_call: TRBJ2-7; v_call: TRBV7-7; cdr3_nt: TGTGCTAGCAGCAGGGACACTGAGGGCGAGCAGTACTTC; cdr3_aa: CASSRDTEGEQYF
d_call: .; clone_size: .; j_call: TRBJ2-6; v_call: TRBV19; cdr3_nt: TGTGCCAGTACTGTTTCTGGGGCCAACGTCCTGACTTTC; cdr3_aa: CASTVSGANVLTF
d_call: TRBD1; clone_size: .; j_call: TRBJ1-1; v_call: TRBV4-1; cdr3_nt: TGCGCCAGCAGCTCCCGGACAGGGACGGGGACTGAAGCTTTCTTT; cdr3_aa: CASSSRTGTGTEAFF
d_call: .; clone_size: .; j_call: TRBJ1-2; v_call: TRBV12-5; cdr3_nt: TGTGCTAGTGGTGCCGCAGGGTATTATGGCTACACCTTC; cdr3_aa: CASGAAGYYGYTF
d_call: TRBD1; clone_size: .; j_call: TRBJ2-7; v_call: TRBV5-1; cdr3_nt: TGCGCCAGCAGCCGGCAGGGGGAAAACTCCTACGAGCAGTACTTC; cdr3_aa: CASSRQGENSYEQYF
d_call: .; clone_size: .; j_call: TRBJ1-2; v_call: TRBV7-9; cdr3_nt: TGTGCCAGCAGCCCACAAGACAGACCATTCTATGGCTACACCTTC; cdr3_aa: CASSPQDRPFYGYTF
d_call: TRBD2; clone_size: .; j_call: TRBJ2-1; v_call: TRBV9; cdr3_nt: TGTGCCAGCAGCGAGGGACTAGCATCCTACAATGAGCAGTTCTTC; cdr3_aa: CASSEGLASYNEQFF
d_call: TRBD2; clone_size: .; j_call: TRBJ2-7; v_call: TRBV2; cdr3_nt: TGTGCCAGCAGCATACTAGCGGGAGGAACCTACGAGCAGTACTTC; cdr3_aa: CASSILAGGTYEQYF
d_call: .; clone_size: few; j_call: TRBJ1-1; v_call: TRBV2; cdr3_nt: TGTGCCAGCAGTGGGGAGGTTAACACTGAAGCTTTCTTT; cdr3_aa: CASSGEVNTEAFF
d_call: .; clone_size: .; j_call: TRBJ1-1; v_call: TRBV7-9; cdr3_nt: TGTGCCAGCAGCCCAGAGAACACTGAAGCTTTCTTT; cdr3_aa: CASSPENTEAFF
d_call: .; clone_size: .; j_call: TRBJ1-5; v_call: TRBV3-1/TRBV3-2; cdr3_nt: TGTGCCAGCAGCCAAGATTGGCAGGGGCAACTCGAGGCCCAGCATTTT; cdr3_aa: CASSQDWQGQLEAQHF
d_call: TRBD1; clone_size: .; j_call: TRBJ1-2; v_call: TRBV2; cdr3_nt: TGTGCCAGCCACCGGGACAGGAGAAACTATGGCTACACCTTC; cdr3_aa: CASHRDRRNYGYTF
d_call: TRBD1; clone_size: .; j_call: TRBJ2-1; v_call: TRBV24-1; cdr3_nt: TGTGCCACCGGCTGGACAGGGGGGGATGAGCAGTTCTTC; cdr3_aa: CATGWTGGDEQFF
d_call: .; clone_size: .; j_call: TRBJ1-2; v_call: TRBV10-3; cdr3_nt: TGTGCCATCACGCAGGGGAACTATGGCTACACCTTC; cdr3_aa: CAITQGNYGYTF
d_call: TRBD2; clone_size: few; j_call: TRBJ2-3; v_call: TRBV19; cdr3_nt: TGTGCCAGTAGTTCAACGGGACTAGCGGGAGTAGGGGTTGATACGCAGTATTTT; cdr3_aa: CASSSTGLAGVGVDTQYF
d_call: TRBD2; clone_size: .; j_call: TRBJ2-4; v_call: TRBV5-6; cdr3_nt: TGTGCCAGCAGCTCAGAACTAGCGTTCGGCATTCAGTACTTC; cdr3_aa: CASSSELAFGIQYF
d_call: .; clone_size: .; j_call: TRBJ2-1; v_call: TRBV2; cdr3_nt: TGTGCCAGCAGTGAAGAGCATGAGCAGTTCTTC; cdr3_aa: CASSEEHEQFF
d_call: .; clone_size: .; j_call: TRBJ1-5; v_call: TRBV28; cdr3_nt: TGTGCCAGCAGTTTGTACAGGGTTAATCAGCCCCAGCATTTT; cdr3_aa: CASSLYRVNQPQHF
d_call: .; clone_size: once; j_call: TRBJ2-2; v_call: TRBV3-1/TRBV3-2; cdr3_nt: TGTGCCAGCAGCCAGAATGGGGGGAAGACCGGGGAGCTGTTTTTT; cdr3_aa: CASSQNGGKTGELFF
d_call: TRBD2; clone_size: .; j_call: TRBJ2-7; v_call: TRBV29-1; cdr3_nt: TGCAGCGTTGTGCCAGCGGGAATTTCCTACGAGCAGTACTTC; cdr3_aa: CSVVPAGISYEQYF
d_call: .; clone_size: few; j_call: TRBJ1-2; v_call: TRBV11-1; cdr3_nt: TGTGCCAGCAGCTCAACTAGAACCTATGGCTACACCTTC; cdr3_aa: CASSSTRTYGYTF
d_call: .; clone_size: .; j_call: TRBJ2-7; v_call: TRBV7-8; cdr3_nt: TGTGCCAGCAGCTTAGGGGTACAGAAGGACGAGCAGTACTTC; cdr3_aa: CASSLGVQKDEQYF
d_call: .; clone_size: .; j_call: TRBJ1-4; v_call: TRBV7-9; cdr3_nt: TGTGCCACCCGGGAGAGCGCAACTAATGAAAAACTGTTTTTT; cdr3_aa: CATRESATNEKLFF
d_call: .; clone_size: once; j_call: TRBJ2-5; v_call: TRBV3-1/TRBV3-2; cdr3_nt: TGTGCCAGCAGCCAAGGACTACGGCAAGAGACCCAGTACTTC; cdr3_aa: CASSQGLRQETQYF
d_call: TRBD1; clone_size: .; j_call: TRBJ1-5; v_call: TRBV19; cdr3_nt: TGTGCCAGTAGTAGGGGGGACAGGTGGAGCAATCAGCCCCAGCATTTT; cdr3_aa: CASSRGDRWSNQPQHF
d_call: .; clone_size: .; j_call: TRBJ1-3; v_call: TRBV5-5; cdr3_nt: TGTGCCAGCAGCCCCTTTGGGCGCCTTGGAAACACCATATATTTT; cdr3_aa: CASSPFGRLGNTIYF
d_call: TRBD1; clone_size: .; j_call: TRBJ2-7; v_call: TRBV6-2/TRBV6-3; cdr3_nt: TGTGCCAGCAGTTACGACAGGGGGCCGATCTGGCAGTACTTC; cdr3_aa: CASSYDRGPIWQYF
d_call: .; clone_size: .; j_call: TRBJ2-1; v_call: TRBV5-4; cdr3_nt: TGTGCCAGCAGCCGCGCTCTGCGCTCGCAAGATTTCAATGAGCAGTTCTTC; cdr3_aa: CASSRALRSQDFNEQFF
d_call: .; clone_size: .; j_call: TRBJ2-1; v_call: TRBV5-1; cdr3_nt: TGCGCCAGCAGCGCCCGGGTGGGGGGAGCCGGTGAGCAGTTCTTC; cdr3_aa: CASSARVGGAGEQFF
d_call: .; clone_size: .; j_call: TRBJ2-3; v_call: TRBV20-1; cdr3_nt: TGCAGTGCTATAACAGATACGCAGTATTTT; cdr3_aa: CSAITDTQYF
d_call: .; clone_size: .; j_call: TRBJ1-1; v_call: TRBV7-9; cdr3_nt: TGTGCCAGCATTCAGGGGCAGTACACTGAAGCTTTCTTT; cdr3_aa: CASIQGQYTEAFF
d_call: TRBD2; clone_size: .; j_call: TRBJ2-1; v_call: TRBV7-2; cdr3_nt: TGTGCCAGCAGCCCAGACAGCGGGAGGGAGAATGAGCAGTTCTTC; cdr3_aa: CASSPDSGRENEQFF
d_call: .; clone_size: .; j_call: TRBJ1-1; v_call: TRBV10-3; cdr3_nt: TGTGCCATCACCCTGACAGTAAACACTGAAGCTTTCTTT; cdr3_aa: CAITLTVNTEAFF
d_call: .; clone_size: .; j_call: TRBJ2-3; v_call: TRBV28; cdr3_nt: TGTGCCAGCAGTTCCCGAGATACGCAGTATTTT; cdr3_aa: CASSSRDTQYF
d_call: .; clone_size: .; j_call: TRBJ2-2; v_call: TRBV13; cdr3_nt: TGTGCCAGCAGCTTGGGTCGGGACAAGCTGTTTTTT; cdr3_aa: CASSLGRDKLFF
d_call: .; clone_size: .; j_call: TRBJ2-7; v_call: TRBV19; cdr3_nt: TGTGCCAGTAGTATGGGGCTAGCGAGCTCCTACGAGCAGTACTTC; cdr3_aa: CASSMGLASSYEQYF
d_call: TRBD2; clone_size: .; j_call: TRBJ2-5; v_call: TRBV3-1/TRBV3-2; cdr3_nt: TGTGCCAGCAGCCAAGTGAGGACTGATGGCAGCGGGAGGGCCCAAGAGACCCAGTACTTC; cdr3_aa: CASSQVRTDGSGRAQETQYF
d_call: .; clone_size: .; j_call: TRBJ1-2; v_call: TRBV3-1/TRBV3-2; cdr3_nt: TGTGCCAGTTTTTCAAGGTGGGCAGGGGTAAACTATGGCTACACCTTC; cdr3_aa: CASFSRWAGVNYGYTF
d_call: .; clone_size: .; j_call: TRBJ2-1; v_call: TRBV27; cdr3_nt: TGTGCCAGCAGTTTACGCAGGGCCGTACAGAATGAGCAGTTCTTC; cdr3_aa: CASSLRRAVQNEQFF
d_call: TRBD2; clone_size: .; j_call: TRBJ2-1; v_call: TRBV5-1; cdr3_nt: TGCGCCAGCAGCTCGGGACTAGCGGGAGACAATGAGCAGTTCTTC; cdr3_aa: CASSSGLAGDNEQFF
d_call: TRBD2; clone_size: once; j_call: TRBJ2-5; v_call: TRBV6-2/TRBV6-3; cdr3_nt: TGTGCCAGCAGCCCCCGGACTAGTGCCCCAGGGACCCAGTACTTC; cdr3_aa: CASSPRTSAPGTQYF
d_call: .; clone_size: .; j_call: TRBJ2-5; v_call: TRBV20-1; cdr3_nt: TGCAGTGCTCGGGAACAAGAGACCCAGTACTTC; cdr3_aa: CSAREQETQYF